This T cell receptor (beta chain) was sequenced during a study of blood T cell repertoires in COVID-19. Background on the study: Samples came from the United States, Italy and Spain, spanning acute and convalescent COVID-19.

Source study methods: Scientists estimated how many nucleated cells there were by amplifying reference gene primers. Sequencing used immunoSEQ multiplex PCR; TCRdb keeps in-frame clones, though not all of them. V, J and clone size derive from that table, while D and trimming were established from the DNA sequence. The sample shows over 250,000 clones, 88% of them seen only once. V shed 2 bases and J 5 bases; nucleotides not matched to a gene: 16. Germline V gives CDR1 LGHDT, CDR2 YNNKEL (reference sequence). This CDR3 spans 18 amino acids. The sample comprised peripheral blood. This chain links TRBV3-1 (or the pseudogene TRBV3-2) with TRBJ1-2, with 8 positions matching TRBD1. The sequence was obtained from a man in his fifties or sixties who had recovered from COVID-19. The CDR3 DNA reads TGTGCCAGCAGCCAAAATCCAGGGGGCCACATAGCCTCATATGGCTACACCTTC. Its translation is CASSQNPGGHIASYGYTF.